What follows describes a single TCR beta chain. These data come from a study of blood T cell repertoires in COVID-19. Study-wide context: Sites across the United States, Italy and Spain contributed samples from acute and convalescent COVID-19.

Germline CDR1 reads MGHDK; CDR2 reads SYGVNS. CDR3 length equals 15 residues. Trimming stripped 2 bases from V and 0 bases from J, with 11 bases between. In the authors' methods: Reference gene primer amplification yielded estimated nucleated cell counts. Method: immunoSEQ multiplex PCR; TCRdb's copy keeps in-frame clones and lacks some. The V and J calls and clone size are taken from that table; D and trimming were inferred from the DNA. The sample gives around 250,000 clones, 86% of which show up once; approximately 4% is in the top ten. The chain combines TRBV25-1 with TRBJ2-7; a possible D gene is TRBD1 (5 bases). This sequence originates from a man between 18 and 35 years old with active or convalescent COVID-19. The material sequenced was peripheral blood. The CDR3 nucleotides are TGTGCCAGCAGTGAACTGGGGCTCTCCTCCTACGAGCAGTACTTC. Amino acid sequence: CASSELGLSSYEQYF.